This T cell receptor (beta chain) was profiled in a study of early T cells in non-severe SARS-CoV-2 infection (dated by TCRdb to about 2021). About the full investigation: TCR sequencing used bulk RNA from unsorted whole blood, so alpha and beta chains could not be paired. Findings and caveats that apply to the study as a whole: VDJdb matching was skewed toward anti-spike CD8 responses, so virus-specific expansions were likely underestimated and private and CD4 specificities were missed.

The method behind the library was 5' RACE. TCRdb names NextSeq 500 as the instrument used. In the TCR library protocol, unique molecular identifiers were attached to individual cDNA molecules to correct for PCR bias and sequencing error. TCR alpha and beta chains were both sequenced, and the abundances of alpha and beta sequences in each sample were closely correlated with each other. On the authors' methods: V gene, J gene and CDR3 annotation of TCR sequences was performed with Decombinator V4. TCRs were defined as expanded if a significant change between any two time points was detected under a Poisson model with p below 0.0001. TCR abundances were normalised to the total number of TCRs sequenced in each sample and reported as counts per million. MAIT TCRs were defined by TRAV1-2 paired with TRAJ12, TRAJ20 or TRAJ33, and iNKT TCRs by TRAV10 paired with TRAJ18. VDJdb, accessed on 1 November 2021, was searched for TCRs annotated for CMV, EBV and SARS-CoV-2, and TCRs annotated for more than one antigen were excluded. The public reads were quality trimmed at Q25 with fastp and then assembled into clones with MiXCR by TCRdb, keeping productive beta chains. Each entry merges the rows of one CDR3 protein and shows their most common DNA and genes. The V and J calls follow TCRdb's processing rather than the paper's. The sample table records tens of thousands of distinct CDR3 sequences; about an eighth of these occur just once. Approximately 4.6% of the sample belongs to the ten largest clones.

The study was a case-control design nested within a healthcare worker cohort in London, UK, with weekly nasopharyngeal swab PCR tests and blood sampling. Healthcare workers were recruited between 23 and 31 March 2020, during the week of the UK lockdown, and were followed weekly for up to 16 weeks. V is clipped by 3 bases and J by 4 bases, and the sequence between their germline boundaries is 8 bases long. The germline V gene supplies CDR1 SGHDT and CDR2 YYEEEE. From cysteine to phenylalanine, the CDR3 is 12 amino acids long. Only the CDR3 portion is preserved as DNA: 36 bases, with reading frame beginning at the first base. Worth noting for this clonotype: The specificity of this receptor is unknown. Base-call qualities are not available, and no considerably larger clone is one nucleotide away.

This TCR derives from an adult who was a healthcare worker with PCR-confirmed SARS-CoV-2 infection or an uninfected control (not recorded which). Recombination connected TRBV5-6 to TRBJ2-7; 6 matching bases give a weak D call of TRBD1. The material sequenced was whole blood. Here is the DNA: TGTGCCAGCAGCTCGACAGGATACGAGCAGTACTTC. Translated, it reads CASSSTGYEQYF.